This is a list of T cell receptor beta chains from one sample in a study of T cell responses to AZD1222 COVID-19 vaccine. Clones were read by immunoSEQ multiplex PCR, and TCRdb kept only the in-frame ones, dropping some. The sample gives 110,000 to 150,000 clones, 92% of which show up once; more than 3% is in the top ten. This specimen was peripheral blood, taken 28 days after the second AZD1222 dose. The receptors were gathered from an adult who received the AZD1222 COVID-19 vaccine. CDR3s include the opening cysteine and the closing phenylalanine or tryptophan. Fields, in order: V gene, CDR3 length, clone size, J gene, CDR3 protein. Rows give clone size only sometimes, using once, few, many, or a class for an expanded clone.

v_gene: TRBV19; len: 17; abundance: once; j_gene: TRBJ2-1; CDR3aa: CASSPVVRASGYNEQFF
v_gene: TRBV19; len: 14; abundance: .; j_gene: TRBJ1-5; CDR3aa: CASSIGEIGQPQHF
v_gene: TRBV12-3/TRBV12-4; len: 13; abundance: .; j_gene: TRBJ1-2; CDR3aa: CASSLSDHYGYTF
v_gene: TRBV2; len: 14; abundance: .; j_gene: TRBJ1-4; CDR3aa: CASRTGGTVEKLFF
v_gene: TRBV7-2; len: 16; abundance: few; j_gene: TRBJ2-7; CDR3aa: CASSFEGGTRAYEQYF
v_gene: TRBV3-1/TRBV3-2; len: 13; abundance: .; j_gene: TRBJ1-2; CDR3aa: CASSQPGLYGYTF
v_gene: TRBV29-1; len: 12; abundance: .; j_gene: TRBJ1-2; CDR3aa: CSVEAGDYGYTF
v_gene: TRBV13; len: 18; abundance: many; j_gene: TRBJ1-1; CDR3aa: CASSLGRITWVGATEAFF
v_gene: TRBV15; len: 15; abundance: .; j_gene: TRBJ2-7; CDR3aa: CATSGPGQGPDEQYF
v_gene: TRBV29-1; len: 15; abundance: .; j_gene: TRBJ2-3; CDR3aa: CSVDSDSGITDTQYF
v_gene: TRBV19; len: 13; abundance: .; j_gene: TRBJ2-7; CDR3aa: CASGQGVSYEQYF
v_gene: TRBV29-1; len: 10; abundance: .; j_gene: TRBJ1-2; CDR3aa: CSVEGGGYTF
v_gene: TRBV28; len: 12; abundance: .; j_gene: TRBJ2-1; CDR3aa: CASSLGYNEQFF
v_gene: TRBV28; len: 15; abundance: .; j_gene: TRBJ1-4; CDR3aa: CASSKTGATNEKLFF
v_gene: TRBV24-1; len: 11; abundance: .; j_gene: TRBJ1-2; CDR3aa: CATSDGVGYTF
v_gene: TRBV19; len: 16; abundance: .; j_gene: TRBJ1-1; CDR3aa: CASSIGLDRTNTEAFF
v_gene: TRBV28; len: 15; abundance: .; j_gene: TRBJ1-1; CDR3aa: CASSPSRGLNTEAFF
v_gene: TRBV6-5; len: 14; abundance: .; j_gene: TRBJ2-3; CDR3aa: CASRGLQGTDTQYF
v_gene: TRBV27; len: 15; abundance: .; j_gene: TRBJ2-7; CDR3aa: CASRDGTSGRPWWYF
v_gene: TRBV7-8; len: 15; abundance: .; j_gene: TRBJ2-1; CDR3aa: CASSPGTSGGSRLFF
v_gene: TRBV29-1; len: 13; abundance: .; j_gene: TRBJ1-4; CDR3aa: CSVEGDREEKLFF
v_gene: TRBV2; len: 13; abundance: .; j_gene: TRBJ2-7; CDR3aa: CASRETGTGEQYF
v_gene: TRBV20-1; len: 11; abundance: .; j_gene: TRBJ2-7; CDR3aa: CSARWTGTKYF
v_gene: TRBV6-5; len: 15; abundance: .; j_gene: TRBJ2-3; CDR3aa: CASSHWQVDTDTQYF
v_gene: TRBV5-1; len: 13; abundance: .; j_gene: TRBJ1-5; CDR3aa: CASSWDTNQPQHF
v_gene: TRBV4-1; len: 15; abundance: .; j_gene: TRBJ1-1; CDR3aa: CASSQVGLTNTEAFF
v_gene: TRBV29-1; len: 10; abundance: .; j_gene: TRBJ2-2; CDR3aa: CSVGSGELFF
v_gene: TRBV12-3/TRBV12-4; len: 13; abundance: .; j_gene: TRBJ1-2; CDR3aa: CASSRGQNYGYTF
v_gene: TRBV29-1; len: 12; abundance: .; j_gene: TRBJ1-1; CDR3aa: CSVQDPNTEAFF
v_gene: TRBV7-3; len: 13; abundance: .; j_gene: TRBJ1-1; CDR3aa: CASSLSVNTEAFF
v_gene: TRBV10-2; len: 13; abundance: .; j_gene: TRBJ2-5; CDR3aa: CASSEDQGSSQYF
v_gene: TRBV13; len: 14; abundance: .; j_gene: TRBJ1-2; CDR3aa: CASSLGLGEGGYTF
v_gene: TRBV28; len: 13; abundance: once; j_gene: TRBJ1-1; CDR3aa: CASSYLKTTEAFF
v_gene: TRBV7-8; len: 12; abundance: .; j_gene: TRBJ1-5; CDR3aa: CASSPVGQPQHF
v_gene: TRBV19; len: 14; abundance: .; j_gene: TRBJ2-3; CDR3aa: CASRLAGAEDTQYF
v_gene: TRBV6-5; len: 15; abundance: .; j_gene: TRBJ2-2; CDR3aa: CASSRTAANTGELFF
v_gene: TRBV3-1/TRBV3-2; len: 15; abundance: .; j_gene: TRBJ2-7; CDR3aa: CASSQPLAGGGEQYF
v_gene: TRBV5-1; len: 15; abundance: .; j_gene: TRBJ2-7; CDR3aa: CASSPGLAEGNEQYF
v_gene: TRBV5-1; len: 16; abundance: .; j_gene: TRBJ2-1; CDR3aa: CASSLTSGSSYNEQFF
v_gene: TRBV9; len: 16; abundance: .; j_gene: TRBJ2-4; CDR3aa: CASSVDKGLAKNIQYF
v_gene: TRBV7-9; len: 15; abundance: .; j_gene: TRBJ2-3; CDR3aa: CASSSLGKITDTQYF
v_gene: TRBV18; len: 18; abundance: .; j_gene: TRBJ2-6; CDR3aa: CASSPVGAQSSGANVLTF
v_gene: TRBV19; len: 17; abundance: .; j_gene: TRBJ1-3; CDR3aa: CASSLTGTGGSRNTIYF
v_gene: TRBV30; len: 19; abundance: .; j_gene: TRBJ2-1; CDR3aa: CAWRLLTSGSPSSYNEQFF
v_gene: TRBV18; len: 17; abundance: .; j_gene: TRBJ2-7; CDR3aa: CASSPPRDSGQGHEQYF
v_gene: TRBV28; len: 18; abundance: .; j_gene: TRBJ1-3; CDR3aa: CASSLAGTGGPHRNTIYF
v_gene: TRBV7-7; len: 15; abundance: .; j_gene: TRBJ2-6; CDR3aa: CASSPTGSGANVLTF
v_gene: TRBV4-1; len: 17; abundance: .; j_gene: TRBJ2-3; CDR3aa: CASSQEGADISTDTQYF
v_gene: TRBV5-1; len: 14; abundance: .; j_gene: TRBJ1-4; CDR3aa: CASSLSGVNEKLFF
v_gene: TRBV29-1; len: 12; abundance: .; j_gene: TRBJ1-1; CDR3aa: CSVEVLNTEAFF